One T cell receptor (beta chain) is described in this entry. Profiled with immunoSEQ multiplex PCR; TCRdb holds only in-frame clones, not every one. The sample consists of 50,000 to 70,000 clones, about 94% of them appearing once. V was pared by 5 bases and J by 3 bases, with 11 bases between. Germline assignment: CDR1 SGHAT and CDR2 FQNNGV. The CDR3 loop spans 14 amino acids. This sample was taken from a study of technical replicates of blood from a few donors. This TCR came from a human donor in good health. Some clones in this sample may be carry-over from other donors' samples. This rearrangement joins TRBV11-2 to TRBJ1-3; weak D call: TRBD1 (6 bases). The sample comprised PBMCs. CDR3 protein: CASSLTGFGNTIYF. The CDR3 nucleotides are TGTGCCAGCAGCCTCACAGGGTTTGGAAACACCATATATTTT.